This T cell receptor (beta chain) was sequenced for a study of CD8 T cells in Susac syndrome. V was pared by 5 bases and J by 3 bases, with 16 bases between. Germline CDR1 and CDR2: SQVTM and ANQGSEA. The CDR3 has 14 residues. TCR beta sequences were obtained from blood CD8+ and CD4+ T cells. Each multiple sclerosis control was a treatment-naive patient with relapsing-remitting disease that was either stable or active. Negative isolation was applied to CD8+ and CD4+ T cells, and FACS enrichment was applied to TEMRA cells. RNA amounts of 0.5 to 1 ug underwent reverse transcription with random hexamers. TCR beta CDR3 was amplified by immunoSEQ covering 54 Vbeta and 13 Jbeta. TCRdb redid the calling of the immunoSEQ multiplex PCR reads with MiXCR, one entry per CDR3 protein. The profile covers about 140,000 distinct CDR3 sequences, with roughly 95% appearing a single time and over 0.09% taken by the ten largest.

The sequencing sample was made of CD4+ T cells from PBMCs. This receptor was taken from a human donor with multiple sclerosis. The rearrangement links TRBV29-1 to TRBJ1-2; tentative D call: TRBD1 (5 bases). CDR3 in DNA: TGCAGCGTTATCTCGACAGCGACTTACTATGGCTACACCTTC. It translates to CSVISTATYYGYTF.